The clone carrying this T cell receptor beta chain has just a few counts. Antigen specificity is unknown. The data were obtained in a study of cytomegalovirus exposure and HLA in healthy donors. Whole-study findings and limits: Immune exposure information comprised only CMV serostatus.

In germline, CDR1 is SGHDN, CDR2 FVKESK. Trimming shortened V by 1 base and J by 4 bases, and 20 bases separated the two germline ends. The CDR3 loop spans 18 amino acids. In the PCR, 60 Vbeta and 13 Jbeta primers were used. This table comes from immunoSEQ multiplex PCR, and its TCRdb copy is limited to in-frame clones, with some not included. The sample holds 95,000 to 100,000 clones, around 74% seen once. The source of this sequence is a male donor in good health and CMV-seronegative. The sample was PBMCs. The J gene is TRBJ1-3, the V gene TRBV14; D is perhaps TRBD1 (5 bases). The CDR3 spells CASSQGTIRGISGNTIYF. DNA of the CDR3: TGTGCCAGCAGCCAAGGGACAATCCGAGGAATCTCCGGAAACACCATATATTTT.